The 3 T cell receptor beta chains given below trace back to one sample, sequenced in a study of cytomegalovirus exposure and HLA in healthy donors. The primer mix had 60 Vbeta and 13 Jbeta primers. The method was immunoSEQ multiplex PCR; TCRdb's version includes in-frame clones alone and lacks a portion of them. The data contain under 200,000 clones, approximately 80% of them singletons. Sequencing input: PBMCs. Receptors originate from a woman aged 25-40 years in good health and CMV-seropositive.

The V gene is TRBV23-1, the J gene TRBJ1-3; D perhaps matches TRBD1 (5 bases). TRBV23-1 is an ORF, and what it does is uncertain. This CDR3 has 21 residues. V lost 4 bases, J lost 2 bases, and 30 bases lay in between. The CDR3 is CASSLNRDRGGKYDPGNTIYF. DNA for the CDR3: TGCGCCAGCAGTCTGAATAGGGATCGGGGGGGGAAATACGACCCTGGAAACACCATATATTTT.

The rearrangement uses TRBV6-1 and TRBJ1-2, with 8 positions matching TRBD1. The length of the CDR3 is 15 residues. CDR1 is MNHNS, CDR2 SASEGT, per germline. V lost 8 bases and J lost 4; bases outside the gene matches: 12. The CDR3, as DNA: TGTGCCAGCGCCACCTCCCCAACAGGGGGCTATGGCTACACCTTC. This gives the protein CASATSPTGGYGYTF.

This sequence joins TRBV7-8 and TRBJ1-2; no clear D. V was pared by 3 bases and J by 3 bases, with 5 bases between. Germline assignment: CDR1 SGHVS and CDR2 FQNEAQ. CDR3 length: 12 residues. CDR3 sequence reads: CASSFRDYGYTF. CDR3 bases: TGTGCCAGCAGCTTTCGGGACTATGGCTACACCTTC. The variable domain in full, completed from reference TRBV7-8 and TRBJ1-2, reads GAGVSQSPRYKVAKRGQDVALRCDPISGHVSLFWYQQALGQGPEFLTYFQNEAQLDKSGLPSDRFFAERPEGSVSTLKIQRTQQEDSAVYLCASSFRDYGYTFGSGTRLTVV.